Shown below are 11 T cell receptor beta chains from a single sample sequenced in a study of T cell responses to AZD1222 COVID-19 vaccine listed by TCRdb under 2021. The library was made by the immunoSEQ multiplex PCR assay. TCRdb obtained this table from immuneACCESS and retained in-frame rearrangements with V and J assigned. These tables miss some clones; where compared with another copy, unresolved V genes account for less than half of the shortfall, and the remainder is unexplained. A total of approximately 200,000 clones appear in this sample, roughly 94% of them only once. Around 1.8% of the sample rests with the top ten. Explained via the paper, the time point label denotes: about 28 days (+/-7) after the second vaccine dose. Taken with the paper, the label for treatment or condition translates to: meningococcal conjugate vaccine given as trial control. The material sequenced was peripheral blood, taken 28 days after the second dose of the MenACWY control vaccine. The receptors stem from an adult who received the MenACWY meningococcal vaccine as a control.

The V and J genes are TRBV2 and TRBJ1-5, with TRBD1 identical over 9 bases. The germline gives CDR1 SNHLY, CDR2 FYNNEI. CDR3 length equals 16 residues. With V trimmed by 5 bases and J by 7 bases, 12 bases remained unmatched. The CDR3 loop reads CASSPGLTGGGQPQHF. Written as DNA, the CDR3 is TGTGCCAGCAGTCCTGGCCTCACAGGGGGCGGGCAGCCCCAGCATTTT.

The V gene is TRBV9, the J gene TRBJ1-5; 9 bases line up with TRBD1. This CDR3 has 14 amino acids. Germline values: CDR1 SGDLS, CDR2 YYNGEE. J gave up 4 bases and V 3 bases, and 2 bases lay outside the gene matches. CDR3 sequence (DNA): TGTGCCAGCAGCGACGGGACAGGGAATCAGCCCCAGCATTTT. Residues: CASSDGTGNQPQHF.

The chain recombines TRBV29-1 with TRBJ1-2, with 10 bases identical to TRBD1. The V gene's germline CDR1 is SQVTM and CDR2 ANQGSEA. There are 13 residues in the CDR3. J lost 7 bases, V lost 2 bases, and 4 bases had no gene match. CDR3 in DNA: TGCAGCGTTGAACCGACAGGGGGCTCTGGCTACACCTTC. It codes for CSVEPTGGSGYTF.

The chain is built from TRBV6-5 and TRBJ2-2; TRBD1 aligns across 7 bases. Trimming took 7 bases from V and 5 from J; bases not matched to a gene: 7. The CDR3 contains 14 residues. Germline V CDR1 and CDR2: MNHEY, SVGAGI. The CDR3 region is CASTTGVGTGELFF. The CDR3 nucleotides read TGTGCCAGCACCACAGGGGTTGGGACCGGGGAGCTGTTTTTT.

V usage is TRBV10-1 and J usage is TRBJ2-1, with D possibly TRBD1 on 6 matching bases. The germline V gene has CDR1 WNHNN and CDR2 SYGVQD (reference sequence). The CDR3 runs 17 residues. V lost 0 bases and J lost 0, with 12 bases in between. The CDR3 reads CASSESSGESSYNEQFF. In DNA, the CDR3 is TGCGCCAGCAGTGAGTCGTCAGGGGAAAGCTCCTACAATGAGCAGTTCTTC.

J is TRBJ2-7 and V is TRBV14; 7 bases match TRBD1. J lost 0 bases, V lost 1 base, and 6 bases had no gene match. CDR3 length equals 16 residues. Germline-derived CDR1 and CDR2 are SGHDN and FVKESK. The CDR3 coding sequence is TGTGCCAGCAGCCAAGGATTGGGGACAGACTCCTACGAGCAGTACTTC. Translated: CASSQGLGTDSYEQYF.

This chain joins TRBV7-3 and TRBJ2-1; TRBD1 matches 7 bases. This CDR3 is 14 amino acids long. The V gene end was trimmed by 5 bases and the J gene end by 3 bases; junction bases not matched to a gene: 4. Germline CDR1 is SGHTA and CDR2 is FQGTGA. The CDR3 region has the DNA TGTGCCAGCAGCCCAGCAGGGGGCTACAATGAGCAGTTCTTC. Translating gives CASSPAGGYNEQFF.

This sequence joins TRBV6-1 and TRBJ2-7; D remains ambiguous. CDR1 is MNHNS and CDR2 is SASEGT in the germline V gene. Trimming stripped 3 bases from V and 0 bases from J, with 9 bases between. The CDR3 has 14 amino acids. For the CDR3, the DNA is TGTGCCAGCAGTGATCCGACAATCTCCTACGAGCAGTACTTC. Translation gives CASSDPTISYEQYF.

The V call is TRBV28, the J call TRBJ2-7; D may be TRBD1 or TRBD2 (5 bases each). The V end was cut by 10 bases, the J end by 7 bases, with 23 bases between. Germline CDR1 MDHEN, CDR2 SYDVKM. The CDR3 has 14 residues. Written as DNA, the CDR3 is TGTGCCACGTCCCCGGCGCCAGACTGGGGGGAGCAGTACTTC. This sequence encodes CATSPAPDWGEQYF.

The genes are TRBV6-5 and TRBJ1-5; the D is unclear. The CDR3 is 15 amino acids. Germline values: CDR1 MNHEY, CDR2 SVGAGI. V was cut by 0 bases and J by 0 bases, with 6 bases left in between. CDR3 bases: TGTGCCAGCAGTTACTCCCGGTATAGCAATCAGCCCCAGCATTTT. It translates to CASSYSRYSNQPQHF.

The chain combines TRBV30 with TRBJ2-1, with 9 positions matching TRBD2. The length of the CDR3 is 17 residues. Trimming at V came to 0 bases and at J to 5 bases, leaving 11 bases not matched to a gene. The germline CDR1 and CDR2 sequences are GTSNPN and SVGIG (reference sequence). CDR3 nucleotide sequence: TGTGCCTGGAGTGTGGTCAGGCTAGCGGGGATCGACAATGAGCAGTTCTTC. Amino acid sequence: CAWSVVRLAGIDNEQFF.